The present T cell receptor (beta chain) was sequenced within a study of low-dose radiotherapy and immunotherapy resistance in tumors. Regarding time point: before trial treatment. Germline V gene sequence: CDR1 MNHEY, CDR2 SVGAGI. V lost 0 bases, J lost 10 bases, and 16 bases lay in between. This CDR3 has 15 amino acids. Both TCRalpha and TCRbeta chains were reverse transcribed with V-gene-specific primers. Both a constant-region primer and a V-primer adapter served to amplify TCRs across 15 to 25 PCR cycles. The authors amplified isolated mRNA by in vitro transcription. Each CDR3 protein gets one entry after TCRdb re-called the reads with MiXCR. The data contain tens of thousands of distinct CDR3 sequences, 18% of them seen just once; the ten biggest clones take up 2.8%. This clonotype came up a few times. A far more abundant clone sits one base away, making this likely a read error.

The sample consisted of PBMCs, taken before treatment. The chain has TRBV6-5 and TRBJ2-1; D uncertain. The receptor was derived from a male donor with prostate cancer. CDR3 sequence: CASSYSMGSGYEQFF. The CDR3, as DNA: TGTGCCAGCAGTTACTCGATGGGCTCTGGGTACGAGCAGTTCTTC.